The present T cell receptor beta chain was sequenced within a study of shared clonotypes between healthy human individuals. Whole-study context: Three plates each covered CD4 naive and memory; CD8 naive two, CD8 memory one.

Trimming removed 2 bases from V and 5 bases from J, with 13 bases in between. The CDR3 spans 15 residues. Germline-derived CDR1 and CDR2 are SGHTS and YDEGEE. CD4+ cells were split into CD45RA+ naive and CD45RA-negative memory subsets. This table comes from immunoSEQ multiplex PCR, and its TCRdb copy is limited to in-frame clones, with some not included. The sample yields approximately 2.1 million clones, about 92% seen once. The sample consisted of naive CD4+ T cells from PBMCs. Subset: CD45RA+ positively selected. The chain has TRBV5-8 and TRBJ2-2, with D possibly being TRBD1 (6 bases). The clonotype was recovered from a young man in good health. Some clones in this sample may be carry-over from other donors' samples. The DNA for the CDR3 is TGTGCCAGCAGCTTTTACCAGGGGTCAACCGGGGAGCTGTTTTTT. Translating gives CASSFYQGSTGELFF. Based on the CDR3 plus reference TRBV5-8 and TRBJ2-2, the full variable domain is EAGVTQSPTHLIKTRGQQATLRCSPISGHTSVYWYQQALGLGLQFLLWYDEGEERNRGNFPPRFSGRQFPNYSSELNVNALELEDSALYLCASSFYQGSTGELFFGEGSRLTVL.